The T cell receptor beta chain described here comes from a study of beta chain features in type 1 diabetes. Across the whole study: All samples together contributed approximately 100 million sorted cells for examination.

Germline V gene sequence: CDR1 KGHSH, CDR2 LQKENI. The CDR3 length is 15 residues. Study observations and caveats: Amplification by PCR could prefer shorter templates, with the same effect in patients and controls. TCRB repertoires of naive, central memory and Treg cells appeared more similar among patients than among healthy donors. Resolution of whether HLA type affects TCRB rearrangement was not achieved here. Type 1 diabetes patients had moderately but significantly shorter TCRB CDR3s in all four CD4+ subsets.

This clone was seen a few times. Its antigen is still unknown. A read error may produce the germline difference seen at one junction end. Of the isolated RNA, all was reverse transcribed, and so the sequenced material was expressed TCRB transcripts. Repertoires were generated with immunoSEQ multiplex PCR, while TCRdb's copy carries only in-frame clones and drops some. Of under 200,000 clones listed, approximately 10% are singletons. The sample comprised central memory CD4+ T cells from blood. The rearrangement uses TRBV18 and TRBJ2-1; TRBD2 matches at 8 bases. This receptor was identified in a man under 40 with type 1 diabetes. The CDR3 loop reads CASSPGGGSFNEQFF. In DNA form, the CDR3 reads TGTGCCAGCTCACCCGGGGGGGGATCCTTCAATGAGCAGTTCTTC.